One sample yielded the 14 T cell receptor beta chains listed below, sequenced in a study of shared clonotypes between healthy human individuals. CD45RO-negative, CCR7-selected cells formed the naive CD8 fraction, which excluded terminally differentiated effector memory CD45RA+ cells. Only in-frame clones appear in the TCRdb table, and some are missing; sequencing was by immunoSEQ multiplex PCR. Of about 1,800,000 clones listed, about 95% are singletons. The sample taken for sequencing was naive CD8+ T cells sorted from blood. These receptors were taken from a man aged 18 to 35 in good health.

The chain combines TRBV7-2 with TRBJ2-1, with no clear D. Per the germline V gene, CDR1 is SGHTA and CDR2 is FQGNSA. The CDR3 runs to 12 residues. With 4 bases removed from V and 0 bases from J, the gap between germline ends came to 1 base. CDR3 sequence reads: CASSYSYNEQFF. The CDR3 DNA sequence: TGTGCCAGCAGCTACTCCTACAATGAGCAGTTCTTC.

CDR3 amino acids: CSVERTYGYTF. The CDR3 coding sequence is TGCAGCGTCGAAAGGACCTATGGCTACACCTTC. This chain uses TRBV29-1 with TRBJ1-2; no reliable D call. V shed 6 bases and J shed 4 bases, with 9 bases lying between them. Germline V gene data show CDR1 as SQVTM and CDR2 as ANQGSEA. This CDR3 region has 11 residues.

This chain links TRBV27 with TRBJ2-5, with D possibly being TRBD2 (5 bases). V was clipped by 8 bases and J by 5 bases, with 18 bases between them. The CDR3 consists of 14 residues. Germline CDR1 is MNHEY and CDR2 is SMNVEV (reference sequence). CDR3 sequence: CASPWAGLGETQYF. The CDR3 bases are TGTGCCAGCCCATGGGCAGGACTGGGGGAGACCCAGTACTTC.

The rearrangement uses TRBV6-1 and TRBJ1-2; unclear D gene. In germline, CDR1 is MNHNS, CDR2 SASEGT. The CDR3 has 12 residues. With 1 base removed from V and 3 bases from J, the gap between germline ends came to 3 bases. CDR3 sequence (DNA): TGTGCCAGCAGTGAAGGGTACTATGGCTACACCTTC. Translation: CASSEGYYGYTF.

The V gene is TRBV18, the J gene TRBJ2-7; TRBD1 or TRBD2 may be the D gene (6 bases each). The CDR3 is made up of 14 amino acids. Trimming removed 3 bases from V and 1 base from J, with 10 bases in between. In germline, CDR1 is KGHSH, CDR2 LQKENI. The CDR3 DNA reads as TGTGCCAGCTCACCGGGGGGCAGGTCCTACGAGCAGTACTTC. It specifies CASSPGGRSYEQYF.

The chain recombines TRBV5-1 with TRBJ1-1, with TRBD1 matching over 11 bases. The germline V gene has CDR1 SGHRS and CDR2 YFSETQ. The CDR3 is made up of 17 amino acids. Trimming cost V 3 bases and J 5 bases; bases outside gene matches: 12. CDR3 DNA: TGCGCCAGCAGCTCTTTGCCCGGACAGGGGGCATTTACTGAAGCTTTCTTT. This codes for CASSSLPGQGAFTEAFF.

To note about this clone: Other DNA sequences within the sample encode an identical CDR3. The chain combines TRBV5-1 with TRBJ2-7, with D possibly being TRBD2 (5 bases). Germline CDR1 SGHRS, CDR2 YFSETQ. Between the trimmed V and J ends, which lost 0 bases and 3 bases, there was a span of 7 bases. This CDR3 has 13 residues. The CDR3 region has the DNA TGCGCCAGCAGCTTGGCTGAGGGCTACGAGCAGTACTTC. This gives the protein CASSLAEGYEQYF.

The chain couples TRBV7-6 to TRBJ2-1; D remains unclear. The CDR3 has 12 amino acids. Germline CDR1 and CDR2: SGHVS and FNYEAQ. Trimming pared 3 bases from V and 11 bases from J, leaving 11 bases between. The CDR3 loop is CASSFGGTKQFF. For the CDR3, the DNA is TGTGCCAGCAGCTTCGGCGGTACTAAGCAGTTCTTC.

The chain joins TRBV19 to TRBJ1-1; D perhaps matches TRBD1 (5 bases). Germline V CDR1 and CDR2: LNHDA, SQIVND (reference sequence). V gave up 10 bases and J gave up 2 bases, with 14 bases separating them. The CDR3 spans 13 residues. The DNA of the CDR3 is TGTGCCACCAGGGAGGTTCTTAACACTGAAGCTTTCTTT. Amino acid sequence: CATREVLNTEAFF.

The sample holds one count of this clone. V and J are TRBV10-1 and TRBJ2-5, with D hard to call. Per germline, CDR1 WNHNN and CDR2 SYGVQD (reference sequence). Trimming took off 4 bases at V and 5 bases at J, with 17 bases between the two ends. The CDR3 length is 15 residues. CDR3 residues: CASSADPTVSETQYF. In nucleotides, the CDR3 is TGCGCCAGCAGTGCCGACCCCACGGTCTCTGAGACCCAGTACTTC.

The CDR3 spells CATSRDLLQGASQPQHF. In DNA, the CDR3 is TGTGCCACCAGCAGAGATCTGCTTCAGGGGGCAAGTCAGCCCCAGCATTTT. The chain has TRBV15 and TRBJ1-5; the match to TRBD1 covers 8 bases. The CDR3 sequence is 17 residues long. Germline V CDR1 and CDR2: LNHNV, YYDKDF (reference sequence). V gave up 0 bases and J gave up 6 bases; unmatched junction bases: 10.

V gene TRBV11-2 combines with J gene TRBJ2-7, with D hard to call. The CDR3 has 13 amino acids. With 3 bases removed from V and 2 bases from J, the gap between germline ends came to 8 bases. Germline V gene sequence: CDR1 SGHAT, CDR2 FQNNGV. In DNA form, the CDR3 reads TGTGCCAGCAGCTTCGACGATACCTACGAGCAGTACTTC. Its translation: CASSFDDTYEQYF.

The chain recombines TRBV30 with TRBJ1-2, with D perhaps TRBD1 (6 bases). V dropped 0 bases and J dropped 8 bases, with 13 bases sitting between them. Germline assignment: CDR1 GTSNPN and CDR2 SVGIG (reference sequence). This CDR3 is built from 13 residues. CDR3 in amino acids: CAWSVNGGRGYTF. For the CDR3, the DNA is TGTGCCTGGAGTGTCAACGGGGGGCGCGGCTACACCTTC. Full variable domain (rest looked up from reference TRBV30 and TRBJ1-2): SQTIHQWPATLVQPVGSPLSLECTVEGTSNPNLYWYRQAAGRGLQLLFYSVGIGQISSEVPQNLSASRPQDRQFILSSKKLLLSDSGFYLCAWSVNGGRGYTFGSGTRLTVV.

The chain combines TRBV28 with TRBJ2-1; D is possibly TRBD1 or TRBD2 (7 bases each). The CDR3 loop spans 15 amino acids. Trimming pared 5 bases from V and 4 bases from J, leaving 15 bases between. The germline gives CDR1 MDHEN, CDR2 SYDVKM. The chain's CDR3 is CASSIDREGYNEQFF. CDR3 nucleotides: TGTGCCAGCAGTATTGACAGGGAGGGTTACAATGAGCAGTTCTTC.